The 30 T cell receptor beta chains presented below share a single source sample, sequenced in a study of cytomegalovirus exposure and HLA in healthy donors. Sequenced by immunoSEQ multiplex PCR; TCRdb stores in-frame clones only, minus some. The profile shows 150,000 or so clones, 80% to 90% of them singletons. Source material: PBMCs. These receptors originate from a woman in her thirties in good health and CMV-seronegative.

This sequence joins TRBV2 and TRBJ1-6, with D perhaps matching TRBD1 (6 bases). The V and J ends lost 2 bases and 0 bases respectively, with 14 bases between them. Germline V gene data show CDR1 as SNHLY and CDR2 as FYNNEI. The CDR3 is made up of 18 amino acids. The CDR3 DNA sequence: TGTGCCAGCAGTGAATACAGGGCTACGAGCTCCTATAATTCACCCCTCCACTTT. Translating it yields CASSEYRATSSYNSPLHF.

The V and J genes are TRBV6-1 and TRBJ2-7; 12 nucleotides line up with TRBD2. The CDR3 is 16 residues long. CDR1 is MNHNS and CDR2 is SASEGT in the germline V gene. The J segment lost 2 bases and the V segment lost 3 bases, leaving 5 bases of the junction unmatched. The CDR3 DNA reads TGTGCCAGCAGTGACCAACTAGCGGGGGGTGCCTACGAGCAGTACTTC. It specifies CASSDQLAGGAYEQYF.

V usage is TRBV4-2 and J usage is TRBJ2-1; weak D call: TRBD2 (6 bases). V lost 0 bases and J lost 6, with 15 bases in between. Per the germline V gene, CDR1 is LGHNA and CDR2 is YNFKEQ. The CDR3 length is 16 residues. The CDR3 loop is CASSQESAQRVNEQFF. The CDR3 DNA follows: TGTGCCAGCAGCCAAGAAAGTGCCCAGCGGGTCAATGAGCAGTTCTTC.

This clone appeared once. This chain connects TRBV9 to TRBJ1-1; 7 positions match TRBD1. Germline V gene data show CDR1 as SGDLS and CDR2 as YYNGEE. V was clipped by 0 bases and J by 0 bases; unmatched bases: 5. The CDR3 is 16 amino acids. CDR3 region: CASSVGSTGMNTEAFF. Written as DNA, the CDR3 is TGTGCCAGCAGCGTAGGTTCGACAGGGATGAACACTGAAGCTTTCTTT.

In its sample, this clone was seen once. The chain's CDR3 is CASSQEQGTGELFF. The CDR3, as DNA: TGCGCCAGCAGCCAAGAACAGGGTACCGGGGAGCTGTTTTTT. The J gene is TRBJ2-2, the V gene TRBV4-1, with TRBD1 as a possible D gene (6 bases). CDR1 and CDR2 (germline): MGHRA, YSYEKL. With 0 bases removed from V and 5 bases from J, the gap between germline ends came to 7 bases. This CDR3 is built from 14 residues.

This clone was picked up one time. The chain links TRBV19 to TRBJ1-2, with 9 bases identical to TRBD1. Germline lookup yields CDR1 LNHDA and CDR2 SQIVND (reference sequence). The V gene end was trimmed by 5 bases and the J gene end by 5 bases; junction bases not matched to a gene: 9. The CDR3 totals 15 residues. The CDR3 here is CASSPGTGNYYGYTF. CDR3 nucleotide sequence: TGTGCCAGTAGTCCGGGGACAGGGAACTATTATGGCTACACCTTC.

V gene TRBV2 combines with J gene TRBJ2-2; a weak D match, TRBD1 (5 bases). Trimming shortened V by 4 bases and J by 0 bases, and 21 bases separated the two germline ends. Germline CDR1 SNHLY, CDR2 FYNNEI. This CDR3 is built from 19 residues. CDR3 bases: TGTGCCAGCAGTGGGTGGGCAGGGAAAGGTGGATCGAACACCGGGGAGCTGTTTTTT. Amino acid sequence: CASSGWAGKGGSNTGELFF.

The chain carries TRBV11-2 and TRBJ2-1; 8 positions agree with TRBD1. The CDR3 is 17 residues long. Trimming took 5 bases from V and 0 from J; bases not matched to a gene: 9. Germline V gene sequence: CDR1 SGHAT, CDR2 FQNNGV. CDR3 nucleotides: TGTGCCAGCAGCCCCTACGGACAGGGCAGCTCCTACAATGAGCAGTTCTTC. This gives the protein CASSPYGQGSSYNEQFF.

The chain uses TRBV6-6 and TRBJ1-5; tentative D call: TRBD1 (6 bases). The ends were cut back, 5 bases at V and 6 bases at J, with 11 bases in the middle. Germline-derived CDR1 and CDR2 are MNHNY and SVGAGI (reference sequence). This CDR3 spans 13 amino acids. CDR3 protein: CASSPGGLQPQHF. The CDR3 region has the DNA TGTGCCAGCAGTCCGGGGGGGCTTCAGCCCCAGCATTTT.

This chain uses TRBV9 with TRBJ1-6; 12 bases map to TRBD1. The CDR3 covers 19 residues. J lost 1 base, V lost 0 bases, and 5 bases had no gene match. In germline, CDR1 is SGDLS, CDR2 YYNGEE. The DNA of the CDR3 is TGTGCCAGCAGCGTAGCTACGGGACAGGGGGCTTCCTATAATTCACCCCTCCACTTT. It specifies CASSVATGQGASYNSPLHF.

The chain has TRBV27 and TRBJ2-4; tentative D call: TRBD1 (6 bases). In germline, CDR1 is MNHEY, CDR2 SMNVEV (reference sequence). This CDR3 spans 14 amino acids. Trimming left V 4 bases short and J 2 bases short, with 9 bases between. The CDR3 reads CASSSTGPKNIQYF. The DNA of the CDR3 is TGTGCCAGCAGTTCGACAGGTCCCAAAAACATTCAGTACTTC.

The chain carries TRBV5-4 and TRBJ2-7; TRBD1 might be the D (5 bases). This CDR3 is built from 13 residues. Trimming cost V 3 bases and J 4 bases, with 11 bases left between them. The germline V gene has CDR1 SGHNT and CDR2 YYREEE (reference sequence). The CDR3 loop reads CASSWGTDYEQYF. CDR3 coding DNA: TGTGCCAGCAGCTGGGGCACCGATTACGAGCAGTACTTC.

V gene TRBV7-8 combines with J gene TRBJ2-1; no reliable D call. The CDR3 spans 13 residues. V lost 3 bases, J lost 3 bases, and 6 bases lay in between. CDR1 SGHVS and CDR2 FQNEAQ come from the germline V gene. Written as DNA, the CDR3 is TGTGCCAGCAGCTTGGGCCTCTACAATGAGCAGTTCTTC. Its protein is CASSLGLYNEQFF. The complete variable domain, with remaining parts taken from reference TRBV7-8 and TRBJ2-1, reads GAGVSQSPRYKVAKRGQDVALRCDPISGHVSLFWYQQALGQGPEFLTYFQNEAQLDKSGLPSDRFFAERPEGSVSTLKIQRTQQEDSAVYLCASSLGLYNEQFFGPGTRLTVL.

Notes on this clone: The same CDR3 also results from other DNA sequences found in this sample. V and J are TRBV27 and TRBJ2-1; the D gene is possibly TRBD2 (6 bases). The CDR3 is made up of 15 amino acids. CDR1 and CDR2 from the germline V gene are MNHEY and SMNVEV (reference sequence). V shed 3 bases and J shed 0 bases, with 9 bases lying between them. This CDR3 is CASSLTGSSYNEQFF. The CDR3 DNA reads TGTGCCAGCAGTTTGACCGGGAGCTCCTACAATGAGCAGTTCTTC.

Only one count was recorded for this clone. This chain uses TRBV7-9 with TRBJ2-6, with D possibly matching TRBD2 (6 bases). Germline lookup yields CDR1 SEHNR and CDR2 FQNEAQ (reference sequence). CDR3 length: 13 amino acids. Deletions cut 8 bases from V and 2 bases from J, with 7 bases between. The CDR3 bases are TGTGCCAGCGGGGAGGCTGGGGCCAACGTCCTGACTTTC. This sequence encodes CASGEAGANVLTF.

The chain recombines TRBV4-3 with TRBJ1-4; D might be TRBD1 (5 bases). Germline V gives CDR1 LGHNA, CDR2 YSLEER. V gave up 0 bases and J gave up 4 bases, with 9 bases separating them. This CDR3 has 15 amino acids. The CDR3 protein is CASSQDYRINEKLFF. DNA for the CDR3: TGCGCCAGCAGCCAAGATTACAGGATTAATGAAAAACTGTTTTTT.

The chain links TRBV6-4 to TRBJ2-2; D is undetermined. Trimming left V 7 bases short and J 0 bases short, with 9 bases between. Per germline, CDR1 MRHNA and CDR2 SNTAGT. The CDR3 consists of 14 residues. The CDR3 DNA sequence: TGTGCCAGCACTATAGGAGCGAACACCGGGGAGCTGTTTTTT. Amino acids: CASTIGANTGELFF.

The V gene is TRBV4-1, the J gene TRBJ2-7; 11 bases align to TRBD2. The CDR3 loop spans 15 amino acids. Germline V lookup: CDR1 MGHRA, CDR2 YSYEKL. The junction had 3 bases not matched to a gene; V was cut back by 1 base and J by 4 bases. CDR3 nucleotides: TGCGCCAGCAGCCAAGGACTAGCGGGGATTTACGAGCAGTACTTC. It encodes CASSQGLAGIYEQYF.

The J gene is TRBJ2-7, the V gene TRBV2; TRBD1 is a possible D gene (5 bases). This CDR3 spans 14 amino acids. Trimming left V 5 bases short and J 0 bases short, with 11 bases between. In germline, CDR1 is SNHLY, CDR2 FYNNEI. The DNA of the CDR3 is TGTGCCAGCAGTAAAACACAGGCCTCCTACGAGCAGTACTTC. It is translated as CASSKTQASYEQYF.

Only a few counts were recorded for this clone. The V call is TRBV7-2, the J call TRBJ2-7; possible D gene TRBD1, 5 bases. The CDR3 is made up of 14 amino acids. Germline-derived CDR1 and CDR2 are SGHTA and FQGNSA. V was trimmed by 3 bases and J by 0 bases, leaving 9 bases between them. CDR3 nucleotides: TGTGCCAGCAGCTTCTACAGGAGCTCCTACGAGCAGTACTTC. It encodes CASSFYRSSYEQYF.

The chain links TRBV5-1 to TRBJ2-3; 7 bases match TRBD1. CDR1 and CDR2 from the germline V gene are SGHRS and YFSETQ. The trim removed 5 bases at V and 2 bases at J, leaving 5 bases unmatched. The CDR3 extends over 14 amino acids. The CDR3 loop is CASRKGQSTDTQYF. The CDR3, as DNA: TGCGCCAGCAGAAAGGGACAGTCCACAGATACGCAGTATTTT.

The rearrangement links TRBV5-1 to TRBJ1-5; tentative D call: TRBD1 (6 bases). CDR3 length: 14 amino acids. CDR1 and CDR2 (germline): SGHRS, YFSETQ. V was shortened by 4 bases and J by 5 bases, with 13 bases between the two germline ends. The DNA for the CDR3 is TGCGCCAGCAGCCCCTGGGGACATGATCAGCCCCAGCATTTT. As protein: CASSPWGHDQPQHF.

The V call is TRBV18, the J call TRBJ2-7; D is perhaps TRBD2 (5 bases). The CDR3 is 14 amino acids. Per the germline V gene, CDR1 is KGHSH and CDR2 is LQKENI. The ends were cut back, 3 bases at V and 0 bases at J, with 9 bases in the middle. As DNA, the CDR3 is TGTGCCAGCTCACCGGCGGGTGACTCCTACGAGCAGTACTTC. As protein: CASSPAGDSYEQYF.

A few counts support this clone. The chain recombines TRBV10-3 with TRBJ2-1; the match to TRBD1 covers 7 bases. The CDR3 is made up of 16 amino acids. Germline V gives CDR1 ENHRY, CDR2 SYGVKD. Unmatched junction bases numbered 11, after V lost 4 bases and J lost 5 bases. The CDR3 sequence is CAISGPDRESDNEQFF. DNA for the CDR3: TGTGCCATCAGTGGCCCTGACAGGGAGTCCGACAATGAGCAGTTCTTC.

This rearrangement joins TRBV4-1 to TRBJ2-7; the D gene is possibly TRBD2 (5 bases). This CDR3 region has 15 residues. CDR1 and CDR2 from the germline V gene are MGHRA and YSYEKL. Trimming pared 7 bases from V and 8 bases from J, leaving 24 bases between. The CDR3 DNA reads as TGCGCCAGCATCCGAGAACGAAGAGTGCAGCGGAAGCAGTACTTC. The encoded protein is CASIRERRVQRKQYF.

This chain connects TRBV7-2 to TRBJ1-2, with D maybe TRBD1 (6 bases). Germline V CDR1 and CDR2: SGHTA, FQGNSA. This CDR3 comprises 14 residues. Deletions cut 5 bases from V and 4 bases from J, with 14 bases between. The CDR3 region is CASSQNRAFYGYTF. In DNA form, the CDR3 reads TGTGCCAGCAGCCAAAACAGGGCCTTCTATGGCTACACCTTC.

CDR3 region: CSVVWSSEETQYF. CDR3 in DNA: TGCAGCGTTGTATGGTCCAGCGAAGAGACCCAGTACTTC. This chain uses TRBV29-1 with TRBJ2-5; D is undetermined. This CDR3 is built from 13 residues. CDR1 SQVTM and CDR2 ANQGSEA come from the germline V gene. Trimming left V 4 bases short and J 3 bases short, with 12 bases between.

This clone was counted a single time. The V call is TRBV7-2, the J call TRBJ2-1; possibly TRBD1 for D (5 bases). Germline assignment: CDR1 SGHTA and CDR2 FQGNSA. The CDR3 covers 15 residues. Trimming took off 1 base at V and 5 bases at J, with 12 bases between the two ends. This CDR3 is CASSLEAGFNNEQFF. The DNA for the CDR3 is TGTGCCAGCAGCTTAGAAGCAGGGTTTAACAATGAGCAGTTCTTC.

The table lists this clone with a few counts. This chain joins TRBV9 and TRBJ2-2; the D gene is possibly TRBD1 (5 bases). Trimming took off 3 bases at V and 0 bases at J, with 12 bases between the two ends. Germline CDR1 reads SGDLS; CDR2 reads YYNGEE. The CDR3 loop spans 16 amino acids. The CDR3 here is CASSARQPPNTGELFF. The CDR3 DNA is TGTGCCAGCAGCGCGAGACAGCCCCCGAACACCGGGGAGCTGTTTTTT.

V is TRBV2 and J is TRBJ1-4; TRBD1 aligns across 7 bases. The CDR3 has 15 residues. Germline CDR1 SNHLY, CDR2 FYNNEI. V dropped 2 bases and J dropped 5; count of bases not matched to a gene: 5. CDR3 sequence (DNA): TGTGCCAGCAGTGAAACAGGGGCCATAAATGAAAAACTGTTTTTT. Its translation is CASSETGAINEKLFF. Full variable domain (remainder filled in from reference TRBV2 and TRBJ1-4): EPEVTQTPSHQVTQMGQEVILRCVPISNHLYFYWYRQILGQKVEFLVSFYNNEISEKSEIFDDQFSVERPDGSNFTLKIRSTKLEDSAMYFCASSETGAINEKLFFGSGTQLSVL.